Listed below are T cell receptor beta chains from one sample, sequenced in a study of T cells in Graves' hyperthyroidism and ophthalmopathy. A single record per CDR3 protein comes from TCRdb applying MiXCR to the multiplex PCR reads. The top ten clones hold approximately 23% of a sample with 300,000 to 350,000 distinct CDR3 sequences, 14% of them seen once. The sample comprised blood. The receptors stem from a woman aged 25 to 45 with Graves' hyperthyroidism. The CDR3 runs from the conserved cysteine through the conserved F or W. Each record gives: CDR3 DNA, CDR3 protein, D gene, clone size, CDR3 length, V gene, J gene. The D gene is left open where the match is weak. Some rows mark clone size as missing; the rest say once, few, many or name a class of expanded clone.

CDR3nt: TGCAGTGCAAATTATGCAGATACGCAGTATTTT
CDR3aa: CSANYADTQYF
d_gene: -
abundance: -
len: 11
v_gene: TRBV20-1
j_gene: TRBJ2-3

CDR3nt: TGTGCCAGCAGTCCGGACAGGGGCTACAATGAGCAGTTCTTC
CDR3aa: CASSPDRGYNEQFF
d_gene: TRBD1
abundance: few
len: 14
v_gene: TRBV6-2/TRBV6-3
j_gene: TRBJ2-1

CDR3nt: TGTGCCAGCATAGGGGGGACGCCGGGAGATACGCAGTATTTT
CDR3aa: CASIGGTPGDTQYF
d_gene: -
abundance: many
len: 14
v_gene: TRBV2
j_gene: TRBJ2-3

CDR3nt: TGTGCCAGCAGCTCTCGCTCAGCACCTAACTATGGCTACACCTTC
CDR3aa: CASSSRSAPNYGYTF
d_gene: -
abundance: many
len: 15
v_gene: TRBV5-5
j_gene: TRBJ1-2

CDR3nt: TGTGCCAGCAGCTCACCGGTGAAGAGAGGGACCGGGGAGCTGTTTTTT
CDR3aa: CASSSPVKRGTGELFF
d_gene: -
abundance: few
len: 16
v_gene: TRBV11-2
j_gene: TRBJ2-2

CDR3nt: TGTGCCAGCAGCTTTGCCGGAGACTCGTACAATGAGCAGTTCTTC
CDR3aa: CASSFAGDSYNEQFF
d_gene: -
abundance: -
len: 15
v_gene: TRBV7-6
j_gene: TRBJ2-1

CDR3nt: TGTGCCAGCAGGACCTCTAGCGGATCCTACAATGAGCAGTTCTTC
CDR3aa: CASRTSSGSYNEQFF
d_gene: TRBD2
abundance: many
len: 15
v_gene: TRBV12-3/TRBV12-4
j_gene: TRBJ2-1

CDR3nt: TGCAGTGCTAAAAGGGGCCGATGGGCGGGAGGGTTTAGCACAGATACGCAGTATTTT
CDR3aa: CSAKRGRWAGGFSTDTQYF
d_gene: TRBD2
abundance: -
len: 19
v_gene: TRBV20-1
j_gene: TRBJ2-3

CDR3nt: TGTGCCAGCAGCCAGGGCCCGCGGGGCGGGAATTCACCCCTCCACTTT
CDR3aa: CASSQGPRGGNSPLHF
d_gene: -
abundance: few
len: 16
v_gene: TRBV7-8
j_gene: TRBJ1-6

CDR3nt: TGTGCCAGCAGCTTAGACATGTCAGCCTACAATGAGCAGTTCTTC
CDR3aa: CASSLDMSAYNEQFF
d_gene: -
abundance: many
len: 15
v_gene: TRBV7-2
j_gene: TRBJ2-1

CDR3nt: TGTGCCAGCAGCCTAACACGAGGTGATTCACCCCTCCACTTT
CDR3aa: CASSLTRGDSPLHF
d_gene: -
abundance: -
len: 14
v_gene: TRBV3-1
j_gene: TRBJ1-6

CDR3nt: TGTAACCGTCCAGGAGTTTTCTCTGGGGCCAACGTCCTGACTTTC
CDR3aa: CNRPGVFSGANVLTF
d_gene: -
abundance: few
len: 15
v_gene: TRBV30
j_gene: TRBJ2-6

CDR3nt: TGTGCCAGCAGTTTATCGGTGAGCGGGAGGCCCTACGAGCAGTACTTC
CDR3aa: CASSLSVSGRPYEQYF
d_gene: TRBD2
abundance: many
len: 16
v_gene: TRBV27
j_gene: TRBJ2-7

CDR3nt: TGCGCCAGCAGCTTGGATCCCCCGGGTAGCATACCCTACGAGCAGTACTTC
CDR3aa: CASSLDPPGSIPYEQYF
d_gene: -
abundance: many
len: 17
v_gene: TRBV5-1
j_gene: TRBJ2-7

CDR3nt: TGTGCCACCAGTGATTTGTTTAGCAATCAGCCCCAGCATTTT
CDR3aa: CATSDLFSNQPQHF
d_gene: -
abundance: many
len: 14
v_gene: TRBV24-1
j_gene: TRBJ1-5

CDR3nt: TGTGCCAGCAGCGAAGGGAGGCCGCGAATTTCCTACAATGAGCAGTTCTTC
CDR3aa: CASSEGRPRISYNEQFF
d_gene: -
abundance: many
len: 17
v_gene: TRBV28
j_gene: TRBJ2-1

CDR3nt: TGTGCCAGCAGCTCGATAGGGTTGAGGGGGAACCCGAACACCGGGGAGCTGTTTTTT
CDR3aa: CASSSIGLRGNPNTGELFF
d_gene: -
abundance: -
len: 19
v_gene: TRBV11-2
j_gene: TRBJ2-2

CDR3nt: TGTGCCAGCAGTGGGTATGGGGATACGCAGTATTTT
CDR3aa: CASSGYGDTQYF
d_gene: -
abundance: few
len: 12
v_gene: TRBV12-3/TRBV12-4
j_gene: TRBJ2-3

CDR3nt: TGTGCCAGCAGCCTTGATGTTCGCGGGGAGCTGTTTTTT
CDR3aa: CASSLDVRGELFF
d_gene: -
abundance: -
len: 13
v_gene: TRBV6-1
j_gene: TRBJ2-2

CDR3nt: TGTGCCAGCAGCTTACAGGGAGACCCAGGGTGGTATGAGCAGTTCTTC
CDR3aa: CASSLQGDPGWYEQFF
d_gene: -
abundance: few
len: 16
v_gene: TRBV5-6
j_gene: TRBJ2-1

CDR3nt: TGCAGTGCTAGCCCCCGGGACAGGGGTTCCTCTGGGGCCAACGTCCTGACTTTC
CDR3aa: CSASPRDRGSSGANVLTF
d_gene: TRBD1
abundance: -
len: 18
v_gene: TRBV20-1
j_gene: TRBJ2-6

CDR3nt: TGCAGCGTTGAGAAAGGGGGCACTGAAGCTTTCTTT
CDR3aa: CSVEKGGTEAFF
d_gene: -
abundance: many
len: 12
v_gene: TRBV29-1
j_gene: TRBJ1-1

CDR3nt: TGTGCCACCAGCAGTCAGCGGGAGGGCCCCTACGAGCAGTACTTC
CDR3aa: CATSSQREGPYEQYF
d_gene: TRBD2
abundance: few
len: 15
v_gene: TRBV15
j_gene: TRBJ2-7

CDR3nt: TGTGCCATCGGGGATGATGGACCTCGTCAAGGAGAGACCCAGTACTTC
CDR3aa: CAIGDDGPRQGETQYF
d_gene: -
abundance: -
len: 16
v_gene: TRBV10-3
j_gene: TRBJ2-5

CDR3nt: TGTGCCATCAGTGATGCCTACGAGCAGTACTTC
CDR3aa: CAISDAYEQYF
d_gene: -
abundance: many
len: 11
v_gene: TRBV10-3
j_gene: TRBJ2-7

CDR3nt: TGTGCCTGGAGTGTTGGTGGGGGGCATGTGCAGTTCTTC
CDR3aa: CAWSVGGGHVQFF
d_gene: -
abundance: few
len: 13
v_gene: TRBV30
j_gene: TRBJ2-1

CDR3nt: TGCGCCAGCAGCAACGGGCAGCAAGAGACCCAGTACTTC
CDR3aa: CASSNGQQETQYF
d_gene: -
abundance: -
len: 13
v_gene: TRBV5-1
j_gene: TRBJ2-5

CDR3nt: TGCGCCAGCAGCCCCGGACTAGCGGGAGGGGCCTACAATGAGCAGTTCTTC
CDR3aa: CASSPGLAGGAYNEQFF
d_gene: TRBD2
abundance: few
len: 17
v_gene: TRBV5-1
j_gene: TRBJ2-1

CDR3nt: TGTGCCAGCAGCTCCCCCGGCCTGGAGATAGCCAAAAACATTCAGTACTTC
CDR3aa: CASSSPGLEIAKNIQYF
d_gene: -
abundance: few
len: 17
v_gene: TRBV11-2
j_gene: TRBJ2-4

CDR3nt: TGTGCCAGCAGCTTCCCGGGGAGTGAGCAGTTCTTC
CDR3aa: CASSFPGSEQFF
d_gene: -
abundance: -
len: 12
v_gene: TRBV7-9
j_gene: TRBJ2-1

CDR3nt: TGCAGCGGGCTCTCTGCGGCAGATACGCAGTATTTT
CDR3aa: CSGLSAADTQYF
d_gene: -
abundance: -
len: 12
v_gene: TRBV29-1
j_gene: TRBJ2-3

CDR3nt: TGTGCCTGGAAGGGTTGGGAAGGAACCTACGAGCAGTACTTC
CDR3aa: CAWKGWEGTYEQYF
d_gene: -
abundance: -
len: 14
v_gene: TRBV30
j_gene: TRBJ2-7

CDR3nt: TGTGCCAGCAGCGCCCTCGAGCTGTCGACAGGGCCAAAAAACACCATATATTTT
CDR3aa: CASSALELSTGPKNTIYF
d_gene: TRBD1
abundance: -
len: 18
v_gene: TRBV5-5
j_gene: TRBJ1-3

CDR3nt: TGTGCCAGCAGTTCATCTACAGGGGGCGGGGAGACCCAGTACTTC
CDR3aa: CASSSSTGGGETQYF
d_gene: TRBD1
abundance: many
len: 15
v_gene: TRBV12-3/TRBV12-4
j_gene: TRBJ2-5

CDR3nt: TGTGCCAGCAGAAATCCAGCGACTAGCGGGAAGGACAATGAGCAGTTCTTC
CDR3aa: CASRNPATSGKDNEQFF
d_gene: TRBD2
abundance: many
len: 17
v_gene: TRBV12-3/TRBV12-4
j_gene: TRBJ2-1

CDR3nt: TGCAGTGCTAGAAGGGGACAGGGAACAGATACGCAGTATTTT
CDR3aa: CSARRGQGTDTQYF
d_gene: TRBD1
abundance: -
len: 14
v_gene: TRBV20-1
j_gene: TRBJ2-3

CDR3nt: TGCAGTGCTCGCACCCAGGTGGGCGGATACAATGAGCAGTTCTTC
CDR3aa: CSARTQVGGYNEQFF
d_gene: -
abundance: many
len: 15
v_gene: TRBV20-1
j_gene: TRBJ2-1

CDR3nt: TGTGCCAGCAGCTTGGATGACTATGGCTACACCTTC
CDR3aa: CASSLDDYGYTF
d_gene: -
abundance: few
len: 12
v_gene: TRBV28
j_gene: TRBJ1-2

CDR3nt: TGTGCCTGGAGTACTATTAACTATGGCTACACCTTC
CDR3aa: CAWSTINYGYTF
d_gene: -
abundance: -
len: 12
v_gene: TRBV30
j_gene: TRBJ1-2

CDR3nt: TGTGCCAGCAGAGCACAGGGGGCGAGTCTCGTTGGGGGAAACACCATATATTTT
CDR3aa: CASRAQGASLVGGNTIYF
d_gene: TRBD1
abundance: -
len: 18
v_gene: TRBV25-1
j_gene: TRBJ1-3

CDR3nt: TGTGCCATGGGTTCACTTGGCAATGAGCAGTTCTTC
CDR3aa: CAMGSLGNEQFF
d_gene: -
abundance: many
len: 12
v_gene: TRBV10-3
j_gene: TRBJ2-1

CDR3nt: TGTGCCAGCAGCTTAGTTGGGACAGGGTTCCACGAGCAGTACTTC
CDR3aa: CASSLVGTGFHEQYF
d_gene: TRBD1
abundance: -
len: 15
v_gene: TRBV11-2
j_gene: TRBJ2-7

CDR3nt: TGTGCCAGCAGTTGGGCGGCACAAGAGACCCAGTACTTC
CDR3aa: CASSWAAQETQYF
d_gene: -
abundance: many
len: 13
v_gene: TRBV12-3/TRBV12-4
j_gene: TRBJ2-5

CDR3nt: TGTGCCAGTAGTGAGTCCGTGGGTGGGGAGCTGTTTTTT
CDR3aa: CASSESVGGELFF
d_gene: -
abundance: many
len: 13
v_gene: TRBV19
j_gene: TRBJ2-2

CDR3nt: TGTGCCAGCAGTTTAGTGGACTCAAATGAGCAGTTCTTC
CDR3aa: CASSLVDSNEQFF
d_gene: -
abundance: many
len: 13
v_gene: TRBV28
j_gene: TRBJ2-1

CDR3nt: TGTGCCTGGGGACAGGGGGCGCGGGAGCAGTACTTC
CDR3aa: CAWGQGAREQYF
d_gene: TRBD1
abundance: many
len: 12
v_gene: TRBV30
j_gene: TRBJ2-7

CDR3nt: TGTGCCAGCAGCCTTACAGGGGCTGACACTGAAGCTTTCTTT
CDR3aa: CASSLTGADTEAFF
d_gene: TRBD1
abundance: many
len: 14
v_gene: TRBV11-2
j_gene: TRBJ1-1

CDR3nt: TGCAGTGCTAGAGACCACACAGGACGTACGCAGTATTTT
CDR3aa: CSARDHTGRTQYF
d_gene: -
abundance: many
len: 13
v_gene: TRBV20-1
j_gene: TRBJ2-3

CDR3nt: TGTGTCACTAGGGACAGTTTCTACGAGCAGTACTTC
CDR3aa: CVTRDSFYEQYF
d_gene: TRBD1
abundance: -
len: 12
v_gene: TRBV19
j_gene: TRBJ2-7

CDR3nt: TGTGCCAGCAGCAAAATTACTAGCGGGAATTCCTACGAGCAGTACTTC
CDR3aa: CASSKITSGNSYEQYF
d_gene: TRBD2
abundance: few
len: 16
v_gene: TRBV5-6
j_gene: TRBJ2-7

CDR3nt: TGCGCCAGCAGTTCAAGCGGGTCGATCAATGAGCAGTTCTTC
CDR3aa: CASSSSGSINEQFF
d_gene: -
abundance: few
len: 14
v_gene: TRBV10-1
j_gene: TRBJ2-1

CDR3nt: TGTGCCAGTAGTATAGGCAGGGGCAATCAGCCCCAGCATTTT
CDR3aa: CASSIGRGNQPQHF
d_gene: -
abundance: many
len: 14
v_gene: TRBV19
j_gene: TRBJ1-5

CDR3nt: TGTGCCAGCAGTTTTGGGACCGGGACTCTCGTTGCGGATGAGCAGTTCTTC
CDR3aa: CASSFGTGTLVADEQFF
d_gene: -
abundance: -
len: 17
v_gene: TRBV27
j_gene: TRBJ2-1

CDR3nt: TGTGCCAGTCGGCCCATCAGCAACGAGCGGGGATACAATGAGCAGTTCTTC
CDR3aa: CASRPISNERGYNEQFF
d_gene: TRBD2
abundance: many
len: 17
v_gene: TRBV12-3/TRBV12-4
j_gene: TRBJ2-1

CDR3nt: TGTGCCAGCACCACGAACCAGGGGTGGGTCACCGGGGAGCTGTTTTTT
CDR3aa: CASTTNQGWVTGELFF
d_gene: -
abundance: many
len: 16
v_gene: TRBV7-8
j_gene: TRBJ2-2

CDR3nt: TGCGCCAGCAGCCAAACAGTCAGCGGTAGTTACGAGCAGTACTTC
CDR3aa: CASSQTVSGSYEQYF
d_gene: -
abundance: -
len: 15
v_gene: TRBV4-1
j_gene: TRBJ2-7

CDR3nt: TGCGCCAGCAGCCCGGGGGACAGTCAAATCTACGAGCAGTACTTC
CDR3aa: CASSPGDSQIYEQYF
d_gene: -
abundance: -
len: 15
v_gene: TRBV5-1
j_gene: TRBJ2-7